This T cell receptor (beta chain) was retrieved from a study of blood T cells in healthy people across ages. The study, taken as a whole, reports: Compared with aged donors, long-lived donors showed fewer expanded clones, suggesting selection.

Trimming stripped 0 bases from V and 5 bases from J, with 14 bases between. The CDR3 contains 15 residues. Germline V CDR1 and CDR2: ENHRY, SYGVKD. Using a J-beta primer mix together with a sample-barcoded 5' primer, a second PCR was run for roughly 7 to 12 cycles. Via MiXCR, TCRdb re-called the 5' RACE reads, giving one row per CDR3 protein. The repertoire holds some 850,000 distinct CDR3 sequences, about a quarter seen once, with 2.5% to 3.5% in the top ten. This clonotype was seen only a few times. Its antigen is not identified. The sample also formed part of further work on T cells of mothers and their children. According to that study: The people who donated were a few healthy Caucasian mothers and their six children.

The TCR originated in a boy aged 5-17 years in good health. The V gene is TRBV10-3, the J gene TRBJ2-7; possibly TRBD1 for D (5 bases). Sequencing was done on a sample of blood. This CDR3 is CAISESPGNANEQYF. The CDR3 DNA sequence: TGTGCCATCAGTGAGTCGCCAGGGAACGCCAACGAGCAGTACTTC.